Presented here are 9 T cell receptor beta chains from one specimen sequenced in a study of regulatory T cells in long-lasting Graves disease. Sequencing libraries for TCR beta were prepared with iRepertoire HTBI primers and Arm-PCR of CDR3 regions. MiXCR, run by TCRdb on the multiplex PCR reads, gives a single entry per CDR3 protein. The data hold a few hundred thousand distinct CDR3 sequences, with over 9.5% observed a single time. Time point noted: newly diagnosed GD, antithyroid drugs for less than 3 months. From PBMCs, RNA was extracted and then used to make the TCR library. This sample was also put to use in a study of T cells in Graves' hyperthyroidism and ophthalmopathy.

The specimen was peripheral blood mononuclear cells (PBMCs), collected at new diagnosis, from a patient treated with antithyroid drugs. These TCRs come from a woman younger than 35 with Graves disease.

The chain joins TRBV30 to TRBJ1-1; TRBD1 might be the D (6 bases). Trimming removed 0 bases at V and 5 bases at J, with 10 bases between. The CDR3 loop spans 13 amino acids. In germline, CDR1 is GTSNPN, CDR2 SVGIG (reference sequence). The chain's CDR3 is CAWSVGGWTEAFF. CDR3 nucleotide sequence: TGTGCCTGGAGTGTTGGGGGCTGGACTGAAGCTTTCTTT.

This clonotype was observed at least ten times. V gene TRBV4-1 combines with J gene TRBJ2-5; possible D gene TRBD1, 5 bases. CDR3 length: 13 amino acids. Trimming removed 1 base at V and 5 bases at J, with 8 bases between. The germline CDR1 and CDR2 sequences are MGHRA and YSYEKL. DNA for the CDR3: TGCGCCAGCAGCCAAGTGGGGCAGGAGACCCAGTACTTC. It specifies CASSQVGQETQYF.

This clonotype was recorded a few times. V gene TRBV7-9 combines with J gene TRBJ2-1; 12 bases align to TRBD2. CDR3 size: 16 residues. Per the germline V gene, CDR1 is SEHNR and CDR2 is FQNEAQ (reference sequence). J was trimmed by 9 bases and V by 1 base; bases with no gene match: 7. CDR3: CASSLGTSGKAGEQFF. CDR3 bases: TGTGCCAGCAGCTTAGGGACTAGCGGGAAAGCGGGTGAGCAGTTCTTC.

This sequence joins TRBV28 and TRBJ2-7; maybe TRBD2 (6 bases). Trimming took off 5 bases at V and 3 bases at J, with 17 bases between the two ends. The CDR3 has 15 amino acids. The V gene's germline CDR1 is MDHEN and CDR2 SYDVKM. Here the CDR3 DNA reads TGTGCCAGCAGTACCCTAGCGTACTTTGTCTACGAGCAGTACTTC. Translating it yields CASSTLAYFVYEQYF.

In this sample, this clonotype turned up many times. The V gene is TRBV10-3, the J gene TRBJ2-3, with TRBD2 as a possible D gene (6 bases). This CDR3 spans 15 amino acids. Per germline, CDR1 ENHRY and CDR2 SYGVKD. Trimming pared 4 bases from V and 2 bases from J, leaving 13 bases between. The DNA for the CDR3 is TGTGCCATCAGTGGGCTGCCGGGGGACACAGATACGCAGTATTTT. Translation: CAISGLPGDTDTQYF.

The chain uses TRBV4-3 and TRBJ2-1, with D perhaps TRBD2 (6 bases). V shed 5 bases and J shed 4 bases, with 15 bases lying between them. Germline V gene data show CDR1 as LGHNA and CDR2 as YSLEER. This CDR3 comprises 15 residues. The CDR3 region is CASSYRTTGYNEQFF. In DNA form, the CDR3 reads TGCGCCAGCAGCTATAGGACTACCGGATACAATGAGCAGTTCTTC.

This clonotype was seen at least ten times. J is TRBJ2-1 and V is TRBV7-9; D gene unclear. V lost 2 bases to trimming and J lost 9 bases, with 11 bases between them. The germline V gene encodes CDR1 SEHNR and CDR2 FQNEAQ (reference sequence). This CDR3 contains 13 residues. CDR3 sequence reads: CASSLLPKSEQFF. The CDR3 DNA reads as TGTGCCAGCAGCTTACTTCCCAAATCTGAGCAGTTCTTC.

This clonotype showed up just a few times. The rearrangement joins TRBV4-1 to TRBJ2-5, with 12 bases that match TRBD1. This CDR3 has 20 amino acids. Germline V gene data show CDR1 as MGHRA and CDR2 as YSYEKL. The V and J ends lost 1 base and 1 base, in that order; junction bases with no gene match: 13. CDR3 sequence reads: CASSQVRAGQGAVGQETQYF. DNA for the CDR3: TGCGCCAGCAGCCAAGTCAGGGCGGGACAGGGGGCCGTGGGCCAAGAGACCCAGTACTTC.

Ten or more counts support this clonotype. The chain combines TRBV6-5 with TRBJ1-1; D is unresolved. Looked up from germline, CDR1 is MNHEY and CDR2 is SVGAGI. The CDR3 contains 13 residues. V dropped 2 bases and J dropped 7 bases, with 11 bases sitting between them. The CDR3 region has the DNA TGTGCCAGCAGTTACCGGGCGTTCCTTGAAGCTTTCTTT. Translating it yields CASSYRAFLEAFF.